Listed here are 27 T cell receptor beta chains from one sample, sequenced in a study of PD-1 blockade in classical Hodgkin lymphoma. Time point described: cycle 4 day 1 (C4D1), after more than five weeks of nivolumab. With no exception, relapse followed autologous stem cell transplantation in all patients, and brentuximab vedotin exposure varied. Generated by immunoSEQ multiplex PCR, the TCRdb table keeps only in-frame clones and is missing some. The table lists roughly 94,000 clones, 90% to 95% of them singletons. Specimen: peripheral blood mononuclear cells (PBMCs), collected before the fourth cycle of nivolumab. These receptors were obtained from a human donor with classical Hodgkin lymphoma.

The chain combines TRBV27 with TRBJ2-7; 8 bases map to TRBD1. Germline V gene sequence: CDR1 MNHEY, CDR2 SMNVEV (reference sequence). This CDR3 comprises 13 residues. V shed 8 bases and J 3 bases; nucleotides not matched to a gene: 6. The CDR3: CASGQGGGYEQYF. The CDR3 coding sequence is TGTGCCAGCGGACAGGGAGGCGGCTACGAGCAGTACTTC.

The chain joins TRBV18 to TRBJ1-2; D call uncertain. V shed 8 bases and J shed 0 bases, with 13 bases lying between them. The CDR3 is made up of 14 amino acids. The germline V gene encodes CDR1 KGHSH and CDR2 LQKENI. CDR3 region: CASRSLGANYGYTF. DNA for the CDR3: TGTGCCAGCCGCAGTCTGGGAGCTAACTATGGCTACACCTTC. Based on the CDR3 plus reference TRBV18 and TRBJ1-2, the full variable domain is NAGVMQNPRHLVRRRGQEARLRCSPMKGHSHVYWYRQLPEEGLKFMVYLQKENIIDESGMPKERFSAEFPKEGPSILRIQQVVRGDSAAYFCASRSLGANYGYTFGSGTRLTVV.

V gene TRBV5-4 combines with J gene TRBJ2-1; perhaps TRBD1 as D (5 bases). CDR3 length equals 12 residues. The germline V and J ends were trimmed by 0 bases and 7 bases, with 5 bases remaining between them. Germline-derived CDR1 and CDR2 are SGHNT and YYREEE (reference sequence). The CDR3 here is CASSLEGNEQFF. DNA for the CDR3: TGTGCCAGCAGCTTGGAGGGGAATGAGCAGTTCTTC.

V and J are TRBV7-9 and TRBJ2-7, with a possible D match to TRBD1 (6 bases). This CDR3 is 14 amino acids long. The germline V and J ends were trimmed by 5 bases and 7 bases, with 18 bases remaining between them. Per germline, CDR1 SEHNR and CDR2 FQNEAQ (reference sequence). CDR3 DNA: TGTGCCAGCAGCCTACAGGGTCTACTTGGAGAGCAGTACTTC. Its translation: CASSLQGLLGEQYF.

This chain joins TRBV18 and TRBJ1-1, with TRBD1 identical over 11 bases. CDR3 length equals 17 residues. Germline V lookup: CDR1 KGHSH, CDR2 LQKENI. Unmatched junction bases numbered 6, after V lost 3 bases and J lost 0 bases. For the CDR3, the DNA is TGTGCCAGCTCACCTAGGGGACAGGGGGTCCTGAACACTGAAGCTTTCTTT. This sequence encodes CASSPRGQGVLNTEAFF.

The CDR3 DNA follows: TGTGCCAGCAGCGTACCGGGGTCGGCTGGGGAGACCCAGTACTTC. Translation gives CASSVPGSAGETQYF. The V and J genes are TRBV9 and TRBJ2-5; D is perhaps TRBD2 (5 bases). The V end was cut by 1 base, the J end by 5 bases, with 15 bases between. The CDR3 has 15 amino acids. From germline, CDR1 is SGDLS and CDR2 YYNGEE. Drawing the rest from reference TRBV9 and TRBJ2-5, the complete variable domain is DSGVTQTPKHLITATGQRVTLRCSPRSGDLSVYWYQQSLDQGLQFLIQYYNGEERAKGNILERFSAQQFPDLHSELNLSSLELGDSALYFCASSVPGSAGETQYFGPGTRLLVL.

CDR3 residues: CASRSPGTDTQYF. The CDR3 DNA follows: TGTGCCAGTCGGAGCCCAGGCACAGATACGCAGTATTTT. The V and J genes are TRBV19 and TRBJ2-3; unclear D gene. The germline V gene encodes CDR1 LNHDA and CDR2 SQIVND (reference sequence). Trimming removed 8 bases from V and 1 base from J, with 10 bases in between. The CDR3 is made up of 13 amino acids. The entire variable domain, with the rest obtained from reference TRBV19 and TRBJ2-3, is as follows: DGGITQSPKYLFRKEGQNVTLSCEQNLNHDAMYWYRQDPGQGLRLIYYSQIVNDFQKGDIAEGYSVSREKKESFPLTVTSAQKNPTAFYLCASRSPGTDTQYFGPGTRLTVL.

This clone came up once. V gene TRBV30 combines with J gene TRBJ2-5, with D uncertain. The germline V and J ends were trimmed by 0 bases and 4 bases, with 15 bases remaining between them. Germline CDR1 and CDR2: GTSNPN and SVGIG (reference sequence). CDR3 length: 15 residues. DNA for the CDR3: TGTGCCTGGAGTGTGGGTAGTAGTGCTGGAGAGACCCAGTACTTC. Translated: CAWSVGSSAGETQYF.

The chain carries TRBV5-6 and TRBJ1-2; TRBD1 aligns across 7 bases. The germline V gene has CDR1 SGHDT and CDR2 YYEEEE. V gave up 4 bases and J gave up 4 bases; unmatched junction bases: 7. This CDR3 is 14 amino acids long. CDR3 region: CASSESGTAYGYTF. In DNA, the CDR3 is TGTGCCAGCAGCGAATCCGGGACAGCCTATGGCTACACCTTC.

This sequence joins TRBV28 and TRBJ2-1; a weak D match, TRBD1 (6 bases). This CDR3 is built from 13 residues. Trimming stripped 5 bases from V and 9 bases from J, with 14 bases between. Germline V gene data show CDR1 as MDHEN and CDR2 as SYDVKM. The CDR3 bases are TGTGCCAGCAGTAATACAGGGTCGGGTGAGCAGTTCTTC. This codes for CASSNTGSGEQFF.

The chain couples TRBV11-2 to TRBJ1-5; 9 bases align to TRBD1. The J segment lost 6 bases and the V segment lost 5 bases, leaving 8 bases of the junction unmatched. This CDR3 region has 15 residues. Germline values: CDR1 SGHAT, CDR2 FQNNGV. The CDR3 region has the DNA TGTGCCAGCAGCATAGCGACAGGGGGGCGTCAGCCCCAGCATTTT. Translated, it gives CASSIATGGRQPQHF. Looking up the rest from reference TRBV11-2 and TRBJ1-5 gives the full variable domain: EAGVAQSPRYKIIEKRQSVAFWCNPISGHATLYWYQQILGQGPKLLIQFQNNGVVDDSQLPKDRFSAERLKGVDSTLKIQPAKLEDSAVYLCASSIATGGRQPQHFGDGTRLSIL.

The chain has TRBV19 and TRBJ1-2; 7 bases are shared with TRBD1. The CDR3 consists of 15 residues. Germline V gene data show CDR1 as LNHDA and CDR2 as SQIVND (reference sequence). Trimming at V came to 9 bases and at J to 7 bases, leaving 17 bases not matched to a gene. The CDR3 DNA follows: TGTGCCAGCGCCTACAGTACAGGGGTACGAGGTGGCTACACCTTC. Translating gives CASAYSTGVRGGYTF.

The chain couples TRBV11-2 to TRBJ2-2; D is uncertain. Germline V gene lookup returns CDR1 SGHAT and CDR2 FQNNGV. Trimming took 0 bases from V and 2 from J, leaving 7 bases between them. The CDR3 has 15 amino acids. In DNA, the CDR3 is TGTGCCAGCAGCTTAGATGTACTAAACACCGGGGAGCTGTTTTTT. This encodes CASSLDVLNTGELFF.

This clone has a handful of counts. This sequence joins TRBV19 and TRBJ1-1, with unresolved D. Per germline, CDR1 LNHDA and CDR2 SQIVND (reference sequence). Trimming pared 3 bases from V and 7 bases from J, leaving 6 bases between. The CDR3 is 11 amino acids. CDR3 region: CASSIGHEAFF. DNA for the CDR3: TGTGCCAGTAGTATTGGGCATGAAGCTTTCTTT.

The rearrangement links TRBV28 to TRBJ2-7, with 8 bases lining up with TRBD1. Germline CDR1 and CDR2: MDHEN and SYDVKM. The junction had 5 bases not matched to a gene; V was cut back by 5 bases and J by 5 bases. The CDR3 totals 13 residues. CDR3 nucleotide sequence: TGTGCCAGCAGTCCCCTGGACAGGGACGAGCAGTACTTC. Its protein is CASSPLDRDEQYF.

The chain joins TRBV28 to TRBJ1-2; D is possibly TRBD1 (6 bases). The CDR3 has 13 residues. Trimming took 10 bases from V and 3 from J, leaving 15 bases between them. Per germline, CDR1 MDHEN and CDR2 SYDVKM. The CDR3 DNA is TGTGCCATCCAGGGAGGGGGGGACTATGGCTACACCTTC. This translates into CAIQGGGDYGYTF.

This clone has only one observation. The rearrangement links TRBV19 to TRBJ2-2; D is perhaps TRBD2 (5 bases). The V gene's germline CDR1 is LNHDA and CDR2 SQIVND (reference sequence). The length of the CDR3 is 14 residues. The V gene lost 1 base and the J gene lost 6 bases, with 9 bases spanning the gap. CDR3 in DNA: TGTGCCAGTAGTATAGGGCGGGCCTCCGGGGAGCTGTTTTTT. Amino acids: CASSIGRASGELFF.

The chain uses TRBV27 and TRBJ1-2; D might be TRBD1 (5 bases). Germline CDR1 and CDR2: MNHEY and SMNVEV (reference sequence). There are 12 residues in the CDR3. The V end lost 0 bases, the J end lost 8 bases, and 7 bases lay between the germline ends. In DNA form, the CDR3 reads TGTGCCAGCAGTTTATCAGGGGACGGCTACACCTTC. Translation: CASSLSGDGYTF.

V is TRBV5-1 and J is TRBJ1-1; 12 bases line up with TRBD1. The CDR3 has 14 residues. Germline CDR1 is SGHRS and CDR2 is YFSETQ. The V segment lost 4 bases and the J segment 7 bases; nucleotides outside the gene matches: 5. Here the CDR3 reads CASSLGQGAVEAFF. The CDR3 DNA follows: TGCGCCAGCAGCCTGGGACAGGGGGCTGTTGAAGCTTTCTTT. Complete variable domain (other parts from reference TRBV5-1 and TRBJ1-1): KAGVTQTPRYLIKTRGQQVTLSCSPISGHRSVSWYQQTPGQGLQFLFEYFSETQRNKGNFPGRFSGRQFSNSRSEMNVSTLELGDSALYLCASSLGQGAVEAFFGQGTRLTVV.

The table lists this clone with a count of one. This chain connects TRBV4-1 to TRBJ1-2, with D possibly TRBD1 on 5 matching bases. V lost 4 bases and J 0 bases, leaving 21 bases between the germline ends. This CDR3 spans 18 amino acids. CDR1 and CDR2 (germline): MGHRA, YSYEKL. The CDR3 DNA is TGCGCCAGCAGCCCCTTTCAAACGGGGGACCCTTCTAACTATGGCTACACCTTC. It specifies CASSPFQTGDPSNYGYTF.

The chain couples TRBV19 to TRBJ1-4; D might be TRBD1 (5 bases). There are 21 residues in the CDR3. V was clipped by 0 bases and J by 7 bases, with 30 bases between them. Germline-derived CDR1 and CDR2 are LNHDA and SQIVND (reference sequence). The CDR3 bases are TGTGCCAGTAGTATAGATCGCCAGGAACACAGTGATCCGGGGGTTCGTGAAAAACTGTTTTTT. Amino acid sequence: CASSIDRQEHSDPGVREKLFF.

The chain recombines TRBV7-9 with TRBJ2-6; D is ambiguous. Per the germline V gene, CDR1 is SEHNR and CDR2 is FQNEAQ (reference sequence). The V end was cut by 4 bases, the J end by 0 bases, with 10 bases between. The CDR3 contains 16 residues. The CDR3, as DNA: TGTGCCAGCAGCTCCCTCAAGAGCTCTGGGGCCAACGTCCTGACTTTC. Translation gives CASSSLKSSGANVLTF.

The CDR3 bases are TGTGCCAGCAGCCCAGATGGACAGCGGCTCTACAATGAGCAGTTCTTC. Translation gives CASSPDGQRLYNEQFF. The chain links TRBV11-3 to TRBJ2-1; D may be TRBD1 (6 bases). Looked up from germline, CDR1 is SGHNT and CDR2 is YENEEA. The V end lost 5 bases, the J end lost 3 bases, and 17 bases lay between the germline ends. CDR3 length: 16 residues.

J is TRBJ1-1 and V is TRBV9; 7 bases are a match to TRBD1. J was trimmed by 1 base and V by 3 bases; bases with no gene match: 6. In germline, CDR1 is SGDLS, CDR2 YYNGEE. The length of the CDR3 is 15 residues. The CDR3 sequence is CASSAGGQPNTEAFF. The CDR3 DNA reads as TGTGCCAGCAGCGCTGGGGGACAGCCGAACACTGAAGCTTTCTTT.

The V call is TRBV5-1, the J call TRBJ1-2, with TRBD1 matching 8 bases. J gave up 0 bases and V 1 base, and 2 bases lay outside the gene matches. Per the germline V gene, CDR1 is SGHRS and CDR2 is YFSETQ. The CDR3 covers 15 residues. CDR3 bases: TGCGCCAGCAGCTTGTTACAGGGGGCTAACTATGGCTACACCTTC. This translates into CASSLLQGANYGYTF. Full variable domain (rest looked up from reference TRBV5-1 and TRBJ1-2): KAGVTQTPRYLIKTRGQQVTLSCSPISGHRSVSWYQQTPGQGLQFLFEYFSETQRNKGNFPGRFSGRQFSNSRSEMNVSTLELGDSALYLCASSLLQGANYGYTFGSGTRLTVV.

This clone was seen only a few times. The gene calls are TRBV10-3 and TRBJ2-6; D unclear. This CDR3 contains 15 residues. Germline V gene lookup returns CDR1 ENHRY and CDR2 SYGVKD. V was cut by 0 bases and J by 2 bases, with 5 bases left in between. The DNA for the CDR3 is TGTGCCATCAGTGAGTCAGGGACTGGGGCCAACGTCCTGACTTTC. Its translation: CAISESGTGANVLTF.

The chain carries TRBV10-3 and TRBJ1-5; D may be TRBD1 (6 bases). V lost 3 bases to trimming and J lost 3 bases, with 12 bases between them. Germline V CDR1 and CDR2: ENHRY, SYGVKD. CDR3 length: 15 residues. The CDR3 bases are TGTGCCATCAGTGAAACAGGGTCCTCCAATCAGCCCCAGCATTTT. Its translation is CAISETGSSNQPQHF.